This TCR beta chain was identified during a study of T cells in narcolepsy. Trimming shortened V by 0 bases and J by 1 base, and 17 bases separated the two germline ends. Per germline, CDR1 SGDLS and CDR2 YYNGEE. CDR3 length: 18 residues. This table comes from immunoSEQ multiplex PCR, and its TCRdb copy is limited to in-frame clones, with some not included. The repertoire has around 22,000 clones, approximately 80% of them found once; the top ten carry around 3.9%. On this clone: Its antigen remains unknown.

General observations from the study: Reportedly, autoreactive clonotypes were serially detected in patients' blood but not controls'. HCRT-specific and TRIB2-specific autoreactive clonotypes appeared among same-patient CSF and blood CD4+ clonotypes.

The clonotype comes from a human donor in good health. The sample consisted of memory (CD45RA-) CD4+ T cells from blood. V is TRBV9 and J is TRBJ1-3, with unresolved D. CDR3 region: CASSVGVGGVLSGNTIYF. CDR3 nucleotides: TGTGCCAGCAGCGTAGGTGTCGGAGGTGTGTTATCTGGAAACACCATATATTTT.